This T cell receptor beta chain was sequenced for a study of blood T cell repertoires in COVID-19. At the level of the study: Samples of COVID-19 (acute and convalescent) were obtained from the United States, Italy and Spain. Sources were T cells, B-cell-depleted T cells, or PBMCs; the material itself was cDNA or gDNA.

Original handling: From reference gene primer amplification, estimates of nucleated cell counts were derived. Measured with immunoSEQ multiplex PCR; TCRdb has only the in-frame clones, and not every one. The D gene and trimming were derived from the DNA, and the V and J assignments and clone size from that table. The profile shows 60,000 to 95,000 clones, about 92% of them singletons. The germline V gene has CDR1 SGHTA and CDR2 FQGTGA. The length of the CDR3 is 14 residues. V lost 1 base and J 8 bases, leaving 14 bases between the germline ends. The sequenced sample consisted of peripheral blood. This rearrangement joins TRBV7-3 to TRBJ1-2, with D perhaps TRBD1 (5 bases). This receptor was identified in a woman of 80 years or more with active or convalescent COVID-19. In nucleotides, the CDR3 is TGTGCCAGCAGCTTAAGTCCAGGGCTGGGGGGCTACACCTTC. Translation gives CASSLSPGLGGYTF.